This T cell receptor (beta chain) was captured in a study of control samples from healthy donors and cancer patients. Data came from immunoSEQ multiplex PCR; TCRdb stores just in-frame clones and leaves some out. The sample has some 250,000 clones; over 75% are singletons. Germline V gene sequence: CDR1 GTSNPN, CDR2 SVGIG (reference sequence). The CDR3 consists of 15 residues. The ends were cut back, 7 bases at V and 8 bases at J, with 23 bases in the middle. The sample was PBMCs. The genes are TRBV30 and TRBJ2-2; D may correspond to TRBD1 or TRBD2 (7 bases each). The sequence was obtained from a woman aged 60-75 years with lung cancer. The CDR3 coding sequence is TGTGCCTCTCCCGACAGGGAGGGCGTGGGGGGGGAGCTGTTTTTT. It yields the protein CASPDREGVGGELFF.